The next 13 T cell receptor beta chains were all read from a single sample in a study of T cell responses to AZD1222 COVID-19 vaccine. Sequencing used immunoSEQ multiplex PCR; TCRdb keeps in-frame clones, though not all of them. The table has about 110,000 clones, about 88% seen once. Material: peripheral blood, obtained on day 0 of AZD1222 vaccination. The receptors shown here come from an adult in good health.

This chain connects TRBV30 to TRBJ1-2, with TRBD1 identical over 7 bases. CDR3 length equals 12 residues. V was pared by 8 bases and J by 2 bases, with 5 bases of the junction left unmatched. Looked up from germline, CDR1 is GTSNPN and CDR2 is SVGIG (reference sequence). In DNA, the CDR3 is TGTGCCCGAATGACAGGGAACTATGGCTACACCTTC. Translating it yields CARMTGNYGYTF.

This clone appeared a few times. The genes are TRBV27 and TRBJ1-5, with 7 bases fitting TRBD1. V lost 2 bases, J lost 3 bases, and 1 base stayed unmatched. Germline loops: CDR1 MNHEY, CDR2 SMNVEV (reference sequence). This CDR3 comprises 14 residues. CDR3 sequence reads: CASSLTGVNQPQHF. DNA of the CDR3: TGTGCCAGCAGTTTAACAGGGGTCAATCAGCCCCAGCATTTT.

The chain has TRBV7-2 and TRBJ1-6, with D maybe TRBD1 (5 bases). Germline assignment: CDR1 SGHTA and CDR2 FQGNSA. V was trimmed by 2 bases and J by 5 bases, leaving 10 bases between them. The CDR3 is 15 amino acids. This chain's CDR3 is CASSLRGPDNSPLHF. CDR3 in DNA: TGTGCCAGCAGCTTACGGGGACCGGATAATTCACCCCTCCACTTT.

The chain links TRBV4-1 to TRBJ2-2; D gene uncertain. This CDR3 comprises 14 residues. The germline V gene has CDR1 MGHRA and CDR2 YSYEKL. V dropped 4 bases and J dropped 5 bases, with 11 bases sitting between them. CDR3 sequence: CASSLPIGTGELFF. The DNA for the CDR3 is TGCGCCAGCAGCCTCCCAATTGGGACCGGGGAGCTGTTTTTT.

The chain employs TRBV25-1 and TRBJ2-5, with D possibly TRBD2 on 5 matching bases. Germline assignment: CDR1 MGHDK and CDR2 SYGVNS. Trimming took 6 bases from V and 2 from J, leaving 10 bases between them. The length of the CDR3 is 13 residues. The CDR3 nucleotides are TGTGCCAGCAGACGGAGGTTTCAAGAGACCCAGTACTTC. It translates to CASRRRFQETQYF. The complete variable domain, with remaining parts taken from reference TRBV25-1 and TRBJ2-5, reads EADIYQTPRYLVIGTGKKITLECSQTMGHDKMYWYQQDPGMELHLIHYSYGVNSTEKGDLSSESTVSRIRTEHFPLTLESARPSHTSQYLCASRRRFQETQYFGPGTRLLVL.

The rearrangement joins TRBV2 to TRBJ1-3; D perhaps matches TRBD1 (6 bases). V dropped 2 bases and J dropped 0 bases, with 17 bases sitting between them. This CDR3 contains 18 residues. Looked up from germline, CDR1 is SNHLY and CDR2 is FYNNEI. Here the CDR3 DNA reads TGTGCCAGCAGTGAACGGGGGCAGGGCCTTTCCTCTGGAAACACCATATATTTT. This encodes CASSERGQGLSSGNTIYF.

This chain joins TRBV10-3 and TRBJ2-3, with 8 bases lining up with TRBD1. The length of the CDR3 is 13 residues. Germline CDR1 and CDR2: ENHRY and SYGVKD. With V trimmed by 8 bases and J by 0 bases, 1 base remained unmatched. The CDR3 is CAIRTGSTDTQYF. The CDR3 DNA reads TGTGCCATCCGGACAGGGAGCACAGATACGCAGTATTTT.

This chain connects TRBV9 to TRBJ1-3, with 9 bases fitting TRBD1. Per germline, CDR1 SGDLS and CDR2 YYNGEE. V lost 0 bases, J lost 4 bases, and 2 bases stayed unmatched. The length of the CDR3 is 15 residues. The DNA of the CDR3 is TGTGCCAGCAGCGTAGGGGGACAGGGCGGAAACACCATATATTTT. This gives the protein CASSVGGQGGNTIYF.

The gene calls are TRBV10-3 and TRBJ1-3; D call uncertain. The CDR3 is 15 residues long. CDR1 is ENHRY, CDR2 SYGVKD, per germline. The V and J ends lost 0 bases and 2 bases respectively, with 8 bases between them. CDR3 protein: CAISESQQAGNTIYF. In DNA, the CDR3 is TGTGCCATCAGTGAGTCGCAACAAGCTGGAAACACCATATATTTT.

The chain is built from TRBV24-1 and TRBJ2-3; D is perhaps TRBD1 or TRBD2 (5 bases each). V was trimmed by 9 bases and J by 3 bases, leaving 12 bases between them. Germline values: CDR1 KGHDR, CDR2 SFDVKD. There are 13 residues in the CDR3. The CDR3: CATGAPGTDTQYF. The CDR3 nucleotides read TGTGCCACCGGGGCCCCGGGGACAGATACGCAGTATTTT.

J is TRBJ2-2 and V is TRBV9; D possibly corresponds to TRBD1 (6 bases). Germline CDR1 and CDR2: SGDLS and YYNGEE. The germline V and J ends were trimmed by 4 bases and 6 bases, with 19 bases remaining between them. The CDR3 has 16 residues. The CDR3 DNA is TGTGCCAGCAGCCTCCGGATAGGGGGAGTAGCCGGGGAGCTGTTTTTT. This sequence encodes CASSLRIGGVAGELFF.

This clone has just one count. The chain uses TRBV19 and TRBJ1-1; 7 bases map to TRBD1. V lost 7 bases, J lost 1 base, and 6 bases stayed unmatched. This CDR3 is built from 14 residues. Germline values: CDR1 LNHDA, CDR2 SQIVND (reference sequence). CDR3 nucleotides: TGTGCCAGTACCCCGGGACAGAAGAACACTGAAGCTTTCTTT. Protein product: CASTPGQKNTEAFF.

This chain uses TRBV10-3 with TRBJ2-4, with 15 nucleotides matching TRBD2. V lost 4 bases and J lost 6; bases outside the gene matches: 4. This CDR3 spans 16 amino acids. Per the germline V gene, CDR1 is ENHRY and CDR2 is SYGVKD. This CDR3 reads CAISVGLAGGRNIQYF. CDR3 DNA: TGTGCCATCAGTGTGGGACTAGCGGGGGGCAGAAACATTCAGTACTTC.